What follows describes a single T cell receptor (beta chain). Its target is unknown. Clones were sequenced by immunoSEQ multiplex PCR, and TCRdb holds only the in-frame ones, with some missing. The data hold some 78,000 clones, with just under 85% observed a single time. This entry belongs to a study of identifying expanded T cells in peripheral blood. Findings and caveats of the study: Two-week clone count variance significantly increased as total template count grew.

CDR1 and CDR2 (germline): MDHEN, SYDVKM. The CDR3 runs 17 residues. With 6 bases clipped from V and 1 base from J, the junction kept 6 bases outside the gene matches. This sequence was found in a person aged 18 to 75 in good health. The sample comprised blood. The chain is built from TRBV28 and TRBJ2-3; TRBD2 aligns across 14 bases. CDR3: CASSPSGLAGGTDTQYF. CDR3 DNA sequence: TGTGCCAGCAGCCCTTCGGGACTAGCGGGAGGCACAGATACGCAGTATTTT.